These T cell receptor beta chains were read from a single sample in a study of cytomegalovirus exposure and HLA in healthy donors. TCRdb's copy holds only in-frame clones and misses some; the assay was immunoSEQ multiplex PCR. The data show some 120,000 clones, with roughly 80% seen just once and around 2.5% held by the top ten. Sequenced material: PBMCs. Receptor source: a man younger than 45 in good health and CMV-seronegative. CDR3s leave out the opening cysteine and the closing phenylalanine or tryptophan. Clone size is not always given. Where it is, it says once, few, many or a class for expanded clones.

V	size	CDR3
TRBV5-4	once	ASSLPGLQAGELF
TRBV7-3	few	ASSLGGYGNTIY
TRBV10-3	.	AISGTRGADEQF
TRBV11-3	.	ASSLVLAGGTNEQF
TRBV30	.	ALDPGQGRGANVLT
TRBV19	.	ASSISRDRTTDTQY
TRBV5-1	.	ASSLGREQY
TRBV29-1	.	SANPRGSGREGEQF
TRBV5-1	.	ASSLFQGTYEQY
TRBV5-1	.	ASSPGTARETQY
TRBV7-9	.	SSSFGDTEAF
TRBV27	.	ASSSRPGLFYEQY
TRBV4-2	.	ASSQRDRGLERTDTQY
TRBV7-9	.	ASSMGQGVSQPQH
TRBV6-1	.	ASSEPKLGLAAAF
TRBV10-3	.	AISESGQNNQPQH
TRBV5-8	.	ASSHPLQGGNTIY
TRBV9	.	ASSVGQGAVYGYT
TRBV12-5	.	ASGTGGRYEQY
TRBV27	.	ASSLGGSGTEQF
TRBV9	.	ASSAHILARDEQF
TRBV27	.	ASSQTSVIYNEQF
TRBV29-1	.	SVGTDQETQY
TRBV7-2	.	ASNPSGLSTDTQY
TRBV7-3	.	ASSLISGGEQF
TRBV4-1	.	ASSQGRTGGYEQY
TRBV9	.	ASSGTVSYEQY
TRBV6-6	.	ASSYGGALWQPQN
TRBV6-1	.	ASSAYRATNTEAF
TRBV7-2	.	ASSLSSADTQY
TRBV4-2	once	ASSPMTGGPEETQY
TRBV6-5	few	ASTERGTGELF
TRBV6-5	few	AIKQVRSEQY
TRBV7-9	few	ASSDQESGYQNYEQY
TRBV2	.	ASTANYGYT
TRBV7-9	.	ASSSSAGGTSYEQY
TRBV19	.	ASSFPGLTNNEQF
TRBV18	.	ASSPKRQEVSLSGGYT
TRBV28	.	ASSLLALGDLNEKLF
TRBV5-1	.	ASSLEPETQY
TRBV5-8	.	ASSGPWGAGELF
TRBV4-3	.	ASSQARTPPDNEQF
TRBV7-9	.	ASSSPYEDTDTQY
TRBV19	.	ASSTDIFIYNEQF
TRBV7-7	.	ASSLVEDQPQN
TRBV29-1	.	SARLREPTDTQY
TRBV4-1	.	ASSQEGGAGPSWRYQNEKLF
TRBV6-1	.	ASSRSGGVNTEAF
TRBV27	.	ASSLISGPRYEQY
TRBV7-9	.	ASSPPRQGTYEQY
TRBV7-9	.	ASPGLAGVNYNEQF
TRBV19	.	ASSTGLAGGRDNEQF
TRBV7-2	.	ASSRLQGLGYQETQY
TRBV5-6	.	ASSLGTGFNEQY
TRBV10-1	.	ASAPGLAGVETQY